This T cell receptor (beta chain) appears in the sequencing data of a study of blood T cell repertoires in COVID-19 (dated by TCRdb to the early 2020s). Background for the entire study: The collaborator samples originated in the United States, Italy and Spain and spanned the acute and convalescent phases of COVID-19. A freely available public database, intended as a resource for researchers studying the immune response to SARS-CoV-2, is where the repertoires were released. Deeply sampled blood TCRbeta repertoires from subjects exposed to, actively infected with, or recovered from COVID-19 were included in the dataset. Samples were obtained from the ongoing ImmuneRACE study (first 160 participants) and from roughly 1,300 subjects provided by 6 global collaborators. Where available, HLA class I and class II types were taken from metadata supplied by the sample provider and were not determined by assay-based typing. A de-identified subject ID, COVID-19 status, age in years and sex were almost always included in the sample metadata. The material from the prospective study consisted of cDNA or gDNA derived from T cells, B-cell-depleted T cells, or PBMCs.

TCRbeta CDR3 regions were amplified from genomic DNA using the immunoSEQ Assay, a bias-controlled multiplex PCR. From the authors' description of their analysis: The number of nucleated cells in each sample was estimated by amplification of reference gene primers within the assay. To quantify the absolute abundance of each unique TCRbeta CDR3 rearrangement, sequence reads were collapsed and filtered. For each sample, productive Simpson clonality was calculated as the square root of Simpson's diversity index across productive rearrangements. What TCRdb holds here is the immuneACCESS table cut down to in-frame rearrangements. Part of the clones is not present; checked against another copy, under half of the missing clones reflect an unresolved V gene, and the others are unexplained. V and J calls and clone size are given by that table; D and trimming were obtained from the DNA. In this sample the table shows 200,000 to 250,000 clones, 84% of which occur a single time. Less than 6.5% of the sample comes from the top ten.

The CDR3, from cysteine to phenylalanine, totals 16 residues. Kept here is only the CDR3 DNA, which spans 48 bases and is read in frame from base 1. Germline trimming amounts to 1 base on V and 4 bases on J, with 9 as the count of junction bases outside the gene matches. CDR1 and CDR2 are drawn from the germline V gene (reference sequence): LNHNV, YYDKDF. Paper-wide results and their limitations: How much clinical and demographic metadata was included differed by source and by participant, and the metadata was provided uncurated.

Notes on this clone: The antigen it binds to is not known. No much larger clone is present one base from it, and per-base qualities are unavailable.

Samples from volunteer blood donors who had recovered from COVID-19 were contributed by a second Seattle source. Each collaborating institution followed its own protocols to collect whole blood in K2EDTA tubes. For TCRbeta analysis, collaborator samples were shipped as frozen whole blood, as isolated PBMCs, or as DNA extracted from either sample type. The sequence derives from a woman aged 60 to 75 who had recovered from COVID-19. The rearrangement combines TRBV15 with TRBJ2-7; 8 central bases correspond to TRBD1. Sequenced: peripheral blood. The CDR3 in this case is CATSRAPSRGQYEQYF. The nucleotide sequence is given as TGTGCCACCAGCAGAGCCCCCTCCAGGGGGCAATACGAGCAGTACTTC.